Detailed here is one TCR beta chain. TCRdb reanalysed the 5' RACE reads using MiXCR and keeps one entry per CDR3 protein. This table holds 300,000 to 400,000 distinct CDR3 sequences, about 9% found once. This specimen comes from a study of identical twins. The V gene lost 2 bases and the J gene lost 0 bases, with 20 bases spanning the gap. Germline V CDR1 and CDR2: MNHEY, SVGAGI. The CDR3 covers 19 residues. V is TRBV6-5 and J is TRBJ2-4; D remains ambiguous. Sequenced material: naive T cells sorted from blood. This sequence originates from a woman between 45 and 60 years old in good health. The CDR3 nucleotides read TGTGCCAGCAGTTACCGGGCAGCCAGTCCCGCGCTAGCCAAAAACATTCAGTACTTC. Its translation is CASSYRAASPALAKNIQYF.